This T cell receptor (beta chain) was identified during a study of blood T cell repertoires in COVID-19. V was clipped by 4 bases and J by 1 base; unmatched bases: 5. This CDR3 has 18 residues. Germline CDR1 is SGHTA and CDR2 is FQGTGA. Here immunoSEQ multiplex PCR was the method, and the copy in TCRdb shows in-frame clones only, minus some. Among 180,000 or so clones listed, approximately 85% were seen once. The sequenced sample consisted of peripheral blood. The chain is built from TRBV7-3 and TRBJ2-3; 16 nucleotides line up with TRBD2. This receptor was taken from a human donor with active or convalescent COVID-19. The donor label of this sample is uncertain. CDR3 nucleotides: TGTGCCAGCAGCTCCGGGACTAGCGGGAGGGGGGGCACAGATACGCAGTATTTT. Residues: CASSSGTSGRGGTDTQYF.